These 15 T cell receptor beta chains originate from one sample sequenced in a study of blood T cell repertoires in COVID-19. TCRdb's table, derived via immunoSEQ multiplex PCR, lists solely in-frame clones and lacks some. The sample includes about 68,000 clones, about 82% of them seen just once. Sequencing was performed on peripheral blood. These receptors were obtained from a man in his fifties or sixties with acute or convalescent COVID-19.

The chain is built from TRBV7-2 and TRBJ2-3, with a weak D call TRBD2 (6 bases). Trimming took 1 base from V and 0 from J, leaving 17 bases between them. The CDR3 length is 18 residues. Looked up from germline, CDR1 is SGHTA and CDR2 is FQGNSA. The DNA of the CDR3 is TGTGCCAGCAGCTTAGGTTTATTCGGGCGGGGTAGCACAGATACGCAGTATTTT. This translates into CASSLGLFGRGSTDTQYF.

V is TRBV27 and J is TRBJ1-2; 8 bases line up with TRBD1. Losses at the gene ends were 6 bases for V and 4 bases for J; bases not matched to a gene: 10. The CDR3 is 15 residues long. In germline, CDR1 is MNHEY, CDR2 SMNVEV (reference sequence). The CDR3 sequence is CASSNTGQGSYGYTF. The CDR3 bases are TGTGCCAGCAGCAACACTGGACAGGGAAGCTATGGCTACACCTTC.

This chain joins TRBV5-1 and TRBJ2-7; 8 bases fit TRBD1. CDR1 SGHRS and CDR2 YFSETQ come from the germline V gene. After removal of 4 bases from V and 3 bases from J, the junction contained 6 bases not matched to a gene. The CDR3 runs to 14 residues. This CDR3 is CASSVQGEHYEQYF. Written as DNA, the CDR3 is TGCGCCAGCAGCGTACAGGGGGAGCACTACGAGCAGTACTTC.

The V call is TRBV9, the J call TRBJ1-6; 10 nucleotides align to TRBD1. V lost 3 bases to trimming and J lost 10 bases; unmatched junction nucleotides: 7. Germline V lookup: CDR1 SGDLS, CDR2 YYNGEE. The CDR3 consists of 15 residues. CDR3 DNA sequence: TGTGCCAGCAGCGAAACCGGGACAGGGGAATCACCCCTCCACTTT. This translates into CASSETGTGESPLHF.

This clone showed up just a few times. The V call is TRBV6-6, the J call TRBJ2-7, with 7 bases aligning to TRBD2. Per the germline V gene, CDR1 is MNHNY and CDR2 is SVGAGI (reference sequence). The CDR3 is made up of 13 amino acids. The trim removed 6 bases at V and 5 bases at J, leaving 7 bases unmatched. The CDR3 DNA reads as TGTGCCAGCAGCCCCCCGGGGGGAAACGAGCAGTACTTC. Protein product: CASSPPGGNEQYF.

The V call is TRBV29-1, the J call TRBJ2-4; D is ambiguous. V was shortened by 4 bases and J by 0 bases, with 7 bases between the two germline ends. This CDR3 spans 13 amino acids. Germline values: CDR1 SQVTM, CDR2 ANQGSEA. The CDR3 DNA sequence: TGCAGCGTTGTCGAGCTAGCCAAAAACATTCAGTACTTC. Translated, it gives CSVVELAKNIQYF.

This chain's CDR3 is CASSPPQGAAKNIQYF. CDR3 DNA sequence: TGTGCCAGCTCACCACCCCAGGGGGCCGCCAAAAACATTCAGTACTTC. V gene TRBV18 combines with J gene TRBJ2-4, with 8 positions matching TRBD1. This CDR3 is 16 amino acids long. Germline CDR1 is KGHSH and CDR2 is LQKENI. V dropped 0 bases and J dropped 1; count of bases not matched to a gene: 2.

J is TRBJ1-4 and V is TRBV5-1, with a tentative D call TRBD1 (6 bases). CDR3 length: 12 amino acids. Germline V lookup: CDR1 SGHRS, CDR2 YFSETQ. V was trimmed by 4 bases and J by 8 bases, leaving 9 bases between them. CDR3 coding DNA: TGCGCCAGCAGCCCCGGACAGGAAAAACTGTTTTTT. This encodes CASSPGQEKLFF.

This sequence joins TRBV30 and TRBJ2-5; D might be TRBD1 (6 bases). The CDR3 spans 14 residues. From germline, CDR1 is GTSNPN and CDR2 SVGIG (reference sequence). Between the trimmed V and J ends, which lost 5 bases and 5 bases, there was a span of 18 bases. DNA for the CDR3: TGTGCCTGGGTTGGGACATACAATGTTGAGACCCAGTACTTC. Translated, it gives CAWVGTYNVETQYF.

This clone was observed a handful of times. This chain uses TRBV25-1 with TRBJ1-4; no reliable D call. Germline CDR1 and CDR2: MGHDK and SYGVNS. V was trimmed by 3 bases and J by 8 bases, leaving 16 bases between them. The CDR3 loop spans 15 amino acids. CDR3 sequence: CASSDYSGSEEKLFF. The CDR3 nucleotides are TGTGCCAGCAGTGATTACAGCGGGTCGGAGGAAAAACTGTTTTTT.

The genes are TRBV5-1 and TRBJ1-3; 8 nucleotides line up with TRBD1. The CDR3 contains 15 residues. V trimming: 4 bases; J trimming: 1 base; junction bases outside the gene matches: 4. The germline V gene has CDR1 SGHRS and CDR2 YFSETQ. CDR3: CASSPGGESGNTIYF. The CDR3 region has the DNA TGCGCCAGCAGCCCAGGGGGCGAATCTGGAAACACCATATATTTT.

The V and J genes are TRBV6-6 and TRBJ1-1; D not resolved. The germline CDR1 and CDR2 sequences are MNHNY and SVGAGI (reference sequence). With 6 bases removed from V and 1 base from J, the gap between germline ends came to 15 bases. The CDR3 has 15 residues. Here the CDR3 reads CASSSLPPRNTEAFF. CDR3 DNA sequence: TGTGCCAGCAGCTCCCTCCCGCCGCGGAACACTGAAGCTTTCTTT.

CDR3 nucleotide sequence: TGTGCCAGCAGCCAAGCAGGGACTAGCGGGAGGGCCCCGTTGGACAATGAGCAGTTCTTC. It specifies CASSQAGTSGRAPLDNEQFF. V usage is TRBV3-1 (or the pseudogene TRBV3-2) and J usage is TRBJ2-1; 16 bases fit TRBD2. This CDR3 region has 20 residues. CDR1 and CDR2 from the germline V gene are LGHDT and YNNKEL (reference sequence). V shed 1 base, J shed 5 bases, and the junction held 11 bases outside the gene matches.

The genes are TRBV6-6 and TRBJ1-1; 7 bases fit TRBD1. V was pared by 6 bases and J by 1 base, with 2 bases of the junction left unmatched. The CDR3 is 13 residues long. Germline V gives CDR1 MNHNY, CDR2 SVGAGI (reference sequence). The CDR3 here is CASRTGRNTEAFF. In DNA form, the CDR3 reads TGTGCCAGCAGGACAGGGCGGAACACTGAAGCTTTCTTT.

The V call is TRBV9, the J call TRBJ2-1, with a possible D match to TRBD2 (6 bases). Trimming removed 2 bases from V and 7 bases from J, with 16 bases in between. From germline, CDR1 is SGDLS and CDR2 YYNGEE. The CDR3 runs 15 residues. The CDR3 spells CASSVGGVVGNEQFF. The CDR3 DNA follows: TGTGCCAGCAGCGTCGGAGGGGTAGTGGGGAATGAGCAGTTCTTC.